The 5 T cell receptor beta chains in this list originate from one sample, sequenced in a study of early T cells in non-severe SARS-CoV-2 infection. TCRdb called the 5' RACE reads again in MiXCR, with one record for every CDR3 protein. The data show under 70,000 distinct CDR3 sequences, about 6% seen once. Specimen: whole blood, collected at baseline. Receptors originate from an adult who was a healthcare worker with PCR-confirmed SARS-CoV-2 infection or an uninfected control (not recorded which).

This chain joins TRBV5-6 and TRBJ1-1; 10 bases agree with TRBD1. CDR3 length: 13 residues. Losses at the gene ends were 0 bases for V and 11 bases for J; bases not matched to a gene: 4. Per germline, CDR1 SGHDT and CDR2 YYEEEE. This CDR3 is CASSLAGQGEAFF. In nucleotides, the CDR3 is TGTGCCAGCAGCTTGGCCGGACAGGGGGAGGCTTTCTTT.

This clonotype has more than one count but fewer than ten. The rearrangement links TRBV7-2 to TRBJ2-1; possibly TRBD2 for D (5 bases). CDR1 SGHTA and CDR2 FQGNSA come from the germline V gene. V was shortened by 3 bases and J by 5 bases, with 5 bases between the two germline ends. This CDR3 is built from 12 residues. The CDR3: CASSLRDNEQFF. Written as DNA, the CDR3 is TGTGCCAGCAGCTTGAGGGACAATGAGCAGTTCTTC.

The table lists this clonotype with many counts. The genes are TRBV7-2 and TRBJ2-1; D is uncertain. V was cut by 1 base and J by 8 bases, with 9 bases left in between. The CDR3 is 13 amino acids. Germline values: CDR1 SGHTA, CDR2 FQGNSA. The CDR3 bases are TGTGCCAGCAGCTTAGATCCCCGGGATGAGCAGTTCTTC. Amino acids: CASSLDPRDEQFF.

This clonotype showed up just a few times. The gene calls are TRBV5-5 and TRBJ1-1; TRBD1 matches 7 bases. The CDR3 covers 13 residues. CDR1 is SGHKS and CDR2 is YYEKEE in the germline V gene (reference sequence). Trimming at V came to 0 bases and at J to 9 bases, leaving 5 bases not matched to a gene. The CDR3 nucleotides read TGTGCCAGCAGCTTGGAGTTGGGACAGAAAGCTTTCTTT. It specifies CASSLELGQKAFF.

The CDR3 protein is CASSFRSGAAETQYF. DNA of the CDR3: TGTGCCAGCAGCTTCCGTAGCGGAGCCGCAGAGACCCAGTACTTC. The chain carries TRBV7-7 and TRBJ2-5, with D perhaps matching TRBD2 (6 bases). CDR1 is SSHAT, CDR2 FNYEAQ, per germline (reference sequence). The CDR3 consists of 15 residues. The V end was cut by 3 bases, the J end by 4 bases, with 15 bases between.